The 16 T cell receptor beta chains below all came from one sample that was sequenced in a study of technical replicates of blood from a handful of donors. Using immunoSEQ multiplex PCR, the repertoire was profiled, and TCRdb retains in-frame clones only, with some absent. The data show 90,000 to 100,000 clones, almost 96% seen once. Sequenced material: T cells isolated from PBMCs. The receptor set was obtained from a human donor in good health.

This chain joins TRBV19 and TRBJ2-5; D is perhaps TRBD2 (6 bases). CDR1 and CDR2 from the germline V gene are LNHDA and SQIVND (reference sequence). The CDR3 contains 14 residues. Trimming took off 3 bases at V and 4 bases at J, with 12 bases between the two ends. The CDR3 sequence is CASSILANPETQYF. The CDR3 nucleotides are TGTGCCAGTAGTATCCTAGCGAACCCAGAGACCCAGTACTTC.

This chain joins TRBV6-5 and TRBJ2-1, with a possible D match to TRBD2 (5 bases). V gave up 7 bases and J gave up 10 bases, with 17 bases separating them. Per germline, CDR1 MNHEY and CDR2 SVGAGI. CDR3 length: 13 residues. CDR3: CASIKPGYGEQFF. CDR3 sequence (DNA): TGTGCCAGCATTAAACCGGGGTACGGAGAGCAGTTCTTC.

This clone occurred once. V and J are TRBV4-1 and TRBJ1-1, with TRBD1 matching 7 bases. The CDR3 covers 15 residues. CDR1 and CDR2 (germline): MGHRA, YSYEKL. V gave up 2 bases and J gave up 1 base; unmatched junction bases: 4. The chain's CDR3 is CASSQIQGTNTEAFF. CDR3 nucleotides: TGCGCCAGCAGCCAAATACAGGGGACGAACACTGAAGCTTTCTTT.

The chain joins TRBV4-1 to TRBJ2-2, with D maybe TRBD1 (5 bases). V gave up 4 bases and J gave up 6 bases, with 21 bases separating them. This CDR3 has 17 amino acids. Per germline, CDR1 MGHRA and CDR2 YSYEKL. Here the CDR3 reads CASSRIFQGGYAGELFF. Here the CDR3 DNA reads TGCGCCAGCAGCCGAATTTTTCAGGGTGGATACGCCGGGGAGCTGTTTTTT.

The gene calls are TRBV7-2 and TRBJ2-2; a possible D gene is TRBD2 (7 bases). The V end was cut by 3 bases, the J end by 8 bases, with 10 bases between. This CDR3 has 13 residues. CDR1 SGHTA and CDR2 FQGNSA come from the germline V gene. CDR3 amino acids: CASSLGGAGELFF. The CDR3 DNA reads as TGTGCCAGCAGCTTGGGGGGGGCAGGGGAGCTGTTTTTT.

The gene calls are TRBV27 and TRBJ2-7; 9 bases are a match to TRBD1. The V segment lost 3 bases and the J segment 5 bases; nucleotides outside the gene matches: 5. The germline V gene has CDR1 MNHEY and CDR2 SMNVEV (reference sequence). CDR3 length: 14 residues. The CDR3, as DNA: TGTGCCAGCAGTTTGGGGACAGGGCTCCACGAGCAGTACTTC. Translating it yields CASSLGTGLHEQYF.

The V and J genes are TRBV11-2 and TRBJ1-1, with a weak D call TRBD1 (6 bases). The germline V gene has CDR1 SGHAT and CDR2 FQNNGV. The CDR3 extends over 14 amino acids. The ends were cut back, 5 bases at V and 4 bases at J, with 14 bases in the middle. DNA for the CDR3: TGTGCCAGCAGCCCCGGACAGATACGCACTGAAGCTTTCTTT. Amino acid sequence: CASSPGQIRTEAFF.

The CDR3 DNA reads TGCGCCAGCAGCTTGTGGCAGTTATCCTACAATGAGCAGTTCTTC. It codes for CASSLWQLSYNEQFF. The chain recombines TRBV5-1 with TRBJ2-1; no clear D gene. The V end lost 1 base, the J end lost 1 base, and 9 bases lay between the germline ends. The V gene's germline CDR1 is SGHRS and CDR2 YFSETQ. The CDR3 covers 15 residues.

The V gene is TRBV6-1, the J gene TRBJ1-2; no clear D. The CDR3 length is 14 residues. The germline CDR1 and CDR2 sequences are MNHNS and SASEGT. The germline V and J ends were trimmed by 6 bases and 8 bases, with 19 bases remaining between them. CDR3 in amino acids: CASREGILGWGYTF. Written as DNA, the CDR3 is TGTGCCAGCAGGGAGGGTATCCTCGGCTGGGGCTACACCTTC.

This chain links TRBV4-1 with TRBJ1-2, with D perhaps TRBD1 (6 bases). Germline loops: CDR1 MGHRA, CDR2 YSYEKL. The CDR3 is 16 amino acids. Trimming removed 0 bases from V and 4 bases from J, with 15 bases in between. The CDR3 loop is CASSQDTDRGFYGYTF. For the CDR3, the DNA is TGCGCCAGCAGCCAAGATACGGACAGAGGATTCTATGGCTACACCTTC.

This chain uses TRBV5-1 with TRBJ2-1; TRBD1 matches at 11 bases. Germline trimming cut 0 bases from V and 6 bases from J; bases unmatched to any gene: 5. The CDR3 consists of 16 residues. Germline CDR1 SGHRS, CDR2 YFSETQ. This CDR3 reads CASSLDWGQGVNEQFF. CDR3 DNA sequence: TGCGCCAGCAGCTTGGACTGGGGACAGGGGGTCAATGAGCAGTTCTTC.

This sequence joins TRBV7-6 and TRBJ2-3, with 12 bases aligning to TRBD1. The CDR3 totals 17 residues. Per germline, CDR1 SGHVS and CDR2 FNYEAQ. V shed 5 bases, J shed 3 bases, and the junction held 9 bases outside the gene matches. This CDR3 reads CASSQPRDRGRTDTQYF. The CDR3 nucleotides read TGTGCCAGCAGCCAACCCCGGGACAGGGGGCGGACAGATACGCAGTATTTT.

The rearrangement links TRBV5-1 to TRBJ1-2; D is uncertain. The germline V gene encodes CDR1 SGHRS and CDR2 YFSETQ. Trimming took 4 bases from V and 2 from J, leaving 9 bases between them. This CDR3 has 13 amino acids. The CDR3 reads CASSPNKNYGYTF. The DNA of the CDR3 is TGCGCCAGCAGCCCCAACAAGAACTATGGCTACACCTTC.

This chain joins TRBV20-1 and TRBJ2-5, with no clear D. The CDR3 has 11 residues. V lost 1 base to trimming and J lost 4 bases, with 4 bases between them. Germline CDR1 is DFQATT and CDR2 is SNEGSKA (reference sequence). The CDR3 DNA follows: TGCAGTGCTAGAGTTCGAGAGACCCAGTACTTC. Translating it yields CSARVRETQYF.

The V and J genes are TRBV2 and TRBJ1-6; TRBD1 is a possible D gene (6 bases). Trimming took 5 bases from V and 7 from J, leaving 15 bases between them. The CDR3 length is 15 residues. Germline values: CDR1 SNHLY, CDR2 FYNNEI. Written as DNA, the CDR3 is TGTGCCAGCAGTACACTGGACAGTACAAATTCACCCCTCCACTTT. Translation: CASSTLDSTNSPLHF.

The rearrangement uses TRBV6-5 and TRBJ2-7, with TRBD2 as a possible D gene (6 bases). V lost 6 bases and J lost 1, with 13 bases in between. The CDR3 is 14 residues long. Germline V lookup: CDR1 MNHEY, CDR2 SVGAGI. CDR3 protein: CASSDLAHSYEQYF. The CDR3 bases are TGTGCCAGCAGCGATCTAGCGCATTCCTACGAGCAGTACTTC.